One T cell receptor beta chain is described in this entry. The antigen is undetermined. The draw of peripheral blood yielded ten milliliters from each donor. The authors ran a second PCR of about 6 to 12 cycles using a sample-barcoded 5' primer and a J-beta primer mix. Tagging of each cDNA molecule was performed by a template-switch adaptor with 12 random nucleotides. TCRdb re-derived calls from the 5' RACE reads in MiXCR, one entry per CDR3 protein. Found here are about 780,000 distinct CDR3 sequences, about 59% of them singletons; the top ten hold approximately 30%. CDR3 length: 14 amino acids. V dropped 4 bases and J dropped 5 bases, with 13 bases sitting between them. Germline V gene lookup returns CDR1 SGDLS and CDR2 YYNGEE. This sample was taken from a study of blood T cells in healthy people across ages. Overall study findings and caveats: The unsorted PBMCs prevented any conclusive comparison of naive versus antigen-experienced cells. A roughly linear age-dependent decrease characterized TCR beta diversity per million T cells.

The receptor comes from a man aged 25-45 years in good health. This chain joins TRBV9 and TRBJ2-4; D remains unclear. The sequenced material came from blood. CDR3 nucleotides: TGTGCCAGCAGCCCTGGATTCGGCCAAAACATTCAGTACTTC. This sequence encodes CASSPGFGQNIQYF.